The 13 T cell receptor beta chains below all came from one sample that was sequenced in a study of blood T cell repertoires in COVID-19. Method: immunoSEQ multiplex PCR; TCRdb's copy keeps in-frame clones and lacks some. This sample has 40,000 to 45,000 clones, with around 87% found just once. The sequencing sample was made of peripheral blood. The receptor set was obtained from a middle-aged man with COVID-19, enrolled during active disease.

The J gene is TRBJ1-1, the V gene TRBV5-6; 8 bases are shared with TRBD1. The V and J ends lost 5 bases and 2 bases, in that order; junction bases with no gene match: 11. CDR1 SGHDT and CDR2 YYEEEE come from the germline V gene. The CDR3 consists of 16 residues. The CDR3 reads CASRRNQGAKNTEAFF. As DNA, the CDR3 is TGTGCCAGCAGGAGAAATCAGGGGGCGAAAAACACTGAAGCTTTCTTT. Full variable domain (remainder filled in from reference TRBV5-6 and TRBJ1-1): DAGVTQSPTHLIKTRGQQVTLRCSPKSGHDTVSWYQQALGQGPQFIFQYYEEEERQRGNFPDRFSGHQFPNYSSELNVNALLLGDSALYLCASRRNQGAKNTEAFFGQGTRLTVV.

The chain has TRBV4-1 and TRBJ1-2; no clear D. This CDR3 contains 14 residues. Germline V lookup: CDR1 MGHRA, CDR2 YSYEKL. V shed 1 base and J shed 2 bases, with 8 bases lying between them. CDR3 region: CASSQGQANYGYTF. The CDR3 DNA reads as TGCGCCAGCAGCCAAGGGCAGGCAAACTATGGCTACACCTTC.

CDR3 sequence: CATSRDRGPGTEAFF. The CDR3 nucleotides read TGTGCCACCAGCAGAGATAGGGGGCCTGGCACTGAAGCTTTCTTT. The V call is TRBV15, the J call TRBJ1-1, with 7 bases matching TRBD1. CDR1 is LNHNV, CDR2 YYDKDF, per germline (reference sequence). The J segment lost 4 bases and the V segment lost 0 bases, leaving 5 bases of the junction unmatched. CDR3 length: 15 residues.

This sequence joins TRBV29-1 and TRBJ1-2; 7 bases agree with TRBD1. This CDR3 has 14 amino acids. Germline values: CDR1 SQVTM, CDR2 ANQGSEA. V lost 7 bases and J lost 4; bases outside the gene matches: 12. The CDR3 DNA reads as TGCAGCGCCGGGGACAGCATGGAGGCCTATGGCTACACCTTC. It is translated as CSAGDSMEAYGYTF.

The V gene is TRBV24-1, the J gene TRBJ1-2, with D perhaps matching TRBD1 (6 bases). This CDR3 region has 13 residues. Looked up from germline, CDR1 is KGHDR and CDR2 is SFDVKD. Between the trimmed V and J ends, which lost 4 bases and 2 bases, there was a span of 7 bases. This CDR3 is CATSEGTNYGYTF. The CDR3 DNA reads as TGTGCCACCAGTGAAGGGACAAACTATGGCTACACCTTC.

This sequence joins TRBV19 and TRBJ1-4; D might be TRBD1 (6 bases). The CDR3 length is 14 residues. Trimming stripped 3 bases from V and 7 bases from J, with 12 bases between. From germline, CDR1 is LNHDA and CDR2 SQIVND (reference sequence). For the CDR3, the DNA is TGTGCCAGTAGTATCCCTCGGACAGCTGAAAAACTGTTTTTT. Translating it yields CASSIPRTAEKLFF.

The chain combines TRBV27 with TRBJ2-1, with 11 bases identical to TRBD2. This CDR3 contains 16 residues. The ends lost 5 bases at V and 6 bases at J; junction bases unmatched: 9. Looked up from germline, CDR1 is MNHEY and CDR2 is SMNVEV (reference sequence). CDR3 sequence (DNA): TGTGCCAGCAGTCCTTCGGGACTAGCGGCGGGCAATGAGCAGTTCTTC. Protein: CASSPSGLAAGNEQFF.

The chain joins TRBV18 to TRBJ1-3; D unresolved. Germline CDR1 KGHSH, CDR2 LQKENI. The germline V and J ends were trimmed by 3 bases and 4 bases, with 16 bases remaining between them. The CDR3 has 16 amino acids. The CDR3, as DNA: TGTGCCAGCTCACCTATCCCGGGTTCTGCGGGAAACACCATATATTTT. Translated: CASSPIPGSAGNTIYF.

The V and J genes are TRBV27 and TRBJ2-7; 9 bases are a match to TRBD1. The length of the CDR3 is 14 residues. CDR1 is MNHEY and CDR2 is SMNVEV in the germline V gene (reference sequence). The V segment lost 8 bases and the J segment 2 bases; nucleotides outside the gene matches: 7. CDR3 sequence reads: CASGPGQGPYEQYF. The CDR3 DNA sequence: TGTGCCAGCGGTCCGGGACAGGGACCCTACGAGCAGTACTTC.

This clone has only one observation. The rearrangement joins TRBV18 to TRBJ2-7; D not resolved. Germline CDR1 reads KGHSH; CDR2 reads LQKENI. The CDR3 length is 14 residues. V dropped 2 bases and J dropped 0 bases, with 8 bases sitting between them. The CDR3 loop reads CASSPGQISYEQYF. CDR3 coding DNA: TGTGCCAGCTCACCAGGGCAGATCTCCTACGAGCAGTACTTC.

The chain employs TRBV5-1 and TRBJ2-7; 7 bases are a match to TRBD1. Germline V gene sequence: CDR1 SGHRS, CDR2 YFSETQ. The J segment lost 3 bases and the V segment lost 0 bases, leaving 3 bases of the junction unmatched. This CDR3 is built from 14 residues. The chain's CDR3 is CASSLAGTDYEQYF. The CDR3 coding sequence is TGCGCCAGCAGCTTGGCCGGGACAGACTACGAGCAGTACTTC.

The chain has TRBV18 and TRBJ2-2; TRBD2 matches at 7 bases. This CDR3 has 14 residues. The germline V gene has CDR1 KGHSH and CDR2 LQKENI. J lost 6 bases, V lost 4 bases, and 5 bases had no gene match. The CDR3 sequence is CASSLGRASGELFF. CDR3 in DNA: TGTGCCAGCTCACTTGGGAGGGCGTCCGGGGAGCTGTTTTTT.

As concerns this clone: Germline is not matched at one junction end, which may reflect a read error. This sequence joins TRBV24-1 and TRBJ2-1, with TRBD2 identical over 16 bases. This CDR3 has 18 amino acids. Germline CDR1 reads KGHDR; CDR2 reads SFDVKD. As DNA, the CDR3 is TGTCCCACCAGTGATGCGGGGACTAGCGGGGGGGAGTACAATGAGCAGTTCTTC. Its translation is CPTSDAGTSGGEYNEQFF.